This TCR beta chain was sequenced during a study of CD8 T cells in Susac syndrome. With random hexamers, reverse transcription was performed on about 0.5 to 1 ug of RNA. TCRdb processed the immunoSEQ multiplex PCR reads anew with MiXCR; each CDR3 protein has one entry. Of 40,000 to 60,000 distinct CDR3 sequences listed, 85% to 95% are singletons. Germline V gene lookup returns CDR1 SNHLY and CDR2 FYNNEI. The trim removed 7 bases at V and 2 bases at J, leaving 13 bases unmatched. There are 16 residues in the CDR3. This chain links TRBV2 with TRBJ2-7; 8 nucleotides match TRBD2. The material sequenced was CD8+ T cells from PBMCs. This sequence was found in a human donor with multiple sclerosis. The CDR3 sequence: CASTRRVLAAPYEQYF. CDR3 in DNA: TGTGCCAGCACTCGACGGGTACTAGCGGCCCCCTACGAGCAGTACTTC.